This T cell receptor (beta chain) was obtained from a study of radiotherapy plus CTLA-4 blockade in lung cancer (dated by TCRdb to 2016 to 2019). Study-level background: Among enrolled patients, 15% to 20% had an objective response and around 33% reached disease control. Findings and caveats that apply to the study as a whole: After treatment with radiotherapy and ipilimumab, TCR clones that originated in tumors expanded in peripheral blood. Increased serum interferon-beta after radiation, together with early dynamic changes in blood T cell clones, were reported to be the strongest predictors of response.

Libraries were constructed by the immunoSEQ multiplex PCR assay. TCRdb mirrors the immuneACCESS table, restricted to in-frame sequences. Some clones are absent from its copies; in checked studies, under half trace to an unresolved V gene, and the reason for the others is unknown. Within this sample are about 81,000 clones, with around 72% of them counted one time only. The ten largest account for more than 13% of the sample. The study evaluated CTLA-4 blockade (ipilimumab) given together with focal radiation therapy in patients who had chemo-refractory metastatic non-small-cell lung cancer. From its cysteine to its phenylalanine, the CDR3 spans 14 amino acids. Just CDR3 DNA is preserved here, 42 bases in frame from base 1. V is clipped by 0 bases and J by 4 bases, and the sequence between their germline boundaries is 11 bases long. CDR1 SGHRS and CDR2 YFSETQ are derived from the germline V gene. The table lists this clone with a few counts. Its antigen target is currently unknown. The input lacks base qualities; no much larger clone sits a single base away.

The source was peripheral blood, collected from a patient treated with radiotherapy plus ipilimumab. The rearrangement joined TRBV5-1 to TRBJ2-7; the D region possibly corresponds to TRBD1 (5 bases align). The clonotype originates from a human donor with non-small cell lung cancer that progressed on radiotherapy plus ipilimumab. This receptor has the CDR3 CASSLEGQRYEQYF. The nucleotides read TGCGCCAGCAGCTTGGAGGGGCAGCGTTACGAGCAGTACTTC.